This TCR beta chain was documented in a study of Graves' ophthalmopathy and Graves' hyperthyroidism. The authors amplified TCR beta CDR3 regions from RNA transcripts. The first round was an RT-PCR with HTBI primers, and the second round was a multiplex PCR. One entry per CDR3 protein, called by TCRdb with MiXCR from the multiplex PCR reads. The repertoire holds around 670,000 distinct CDR3 sequences, with roughly 41% as singletons. CDR1 SEHNR and CDR2 FQNEAQ come from the germline V gene (reference sequence). V lost 5 bases, J lost 7 bases, and 12 bases lay in between. This CDR3 spans 13 amino acids. Serum thyroxine and TRAb, along with clinical symptoms, thyroid ultrasound and orbital computed tomography, were what diagnosis relied on.

The chain is built from TRBV7-9 and TRBJ1-5; D gene uncertain. The sample comprised peripheral blood. The clonotype comes from an adult man with Graves' ophthalmopathy. The CDR3 sequence is CASSQAQGQPQHF. The DNA for the CDR3 is TGTGCCAGCAGCCAAGCTCAAGGGCAGCCCCAGCATTTT.